A single sample gave rise to the 27 T cell receptor beta chains below, sequenced in a study of blood T cell repertoires in COVID-19. The data were produced by immunoSEQ multiplex PCR, yet TCRdb's version contains in-frame clones alone and is incomplete. The repertoire holds 300,000 to 350,000 clones, with 70% to 90% as singletons. Sequencing was performed on PBMCs or T cells enriched from blood (not recorded which). The receptors were gathered from a man between 25 and 39 years old who had recovered from COVID-19.

The chain employs TRBV5-1 and TRBJ2-5; 8 bases map to TRBD1. The V gene's germline CDR1 is SGHRS and CDR2 YFSETQ. This CDR3 spans 15 amino acids. The ends lost 3 bases at V and 5 bases at J; junction bases unmatched: 9. The CDR3 region has the DNA TGCGCCAGCAGCTCCTGGACAGGGCGGATGGAGACCCAGTACTTC. It encodes CASSSWTGRMETQYF.

This sequence joins TRBV30 and TRBJ1-2; 7 bases align to TRBD1. This CDR3 comprises 14 residues. The germline V gene has CDR1 GTSNPN and CDR2 SVGIG (reference sequence). The junction had 10 bases not matched to a gene; V was cut back by 3 bases and J by 6 bases. The CDR3 DNA is TGTGCCTGGAGCTATGGGACAGTAGGCGATGGCTACACCTTC. This sequence encodes CAWSYGTVGDGYTF. Based on the CDR3 plus reference TRBV30 and TRBJ1-2, the full variable domain is SQTIHQWPATLVQPVGSPLSLECTVEGTSNPNLYWYRQAAGRGLQLLFYSVGIGQISSEVPQNLSASRPQDRQFILSSKKLLLSDSGFYLCAWSYGTVGDGYTFGSGTRLTVV.

Points on this clone: Other DNA sequences in the sample encode the same CDR3. The chain couples TRBV3-1 (or the pseudogene TRBV3-2) to TRBJ1-2, with D unresolved. The CDR3 has 13 residues. The germline V gene has CDR1 LGHDT and CDR2 YNNKEL (reference sequence). V lost 3 bases and J lost 8, with 13 bases in between. Here the CDR3 DNA reads TGTGCCAGCAGCCAGGGCGGAGGCTACGGCTACACCTTC. Translating gives CASSQGGGYGYTF.

The chain recombines TRBV7-2 with TRBJ2-1, with 15 positions matching TRBD2. J gave up 8 bases and V 6 bases, and 5 bases lay outside the gene matches. Germline CDR1 SGHTA, CDR2 FQGNSA. The CDR3 is 15 residues long. The CDR3 coding sequence is TGTGCCAGCAGACGGACTAGCGGGGGGGCCTATGAGCAGTTCTTC. Its protein product is CASRRTSGGAYEQFF.

CDR3 sequence reads: CASSGGQGTEAFF. In nucleotides, the CDR3 is TGTGCCAGCAGCGGGGGACAGGGCACTGAAGCTTTCTTT. This rearrangement joins TRBV9 to TRBJ1-1, with TRBD1 matching over 9 bases. CDR1 and CDR2 (germline): SGDLS, YYNGEE. J lost 4 bases, V lost 3 bases, and 1 base had no gene match. The CDR3 spans 13 residues. The complete variable domain, with remaining parts taken from reference TRBV9 and TRBJ1-1, reads DSGVTQTPKHLITATGQRVTLRCSPRSGDLSVYWYQQSLDQGLQFLIQYYNGEERAKGNILERFSAQQFPDLHSELNLSSLELGDSALYFCASSGGQGTEAFFGQGTRLTVV.

CDR3 region: CASSRGTNRAGSYGYTF. In DNA form, the CDR3 reads TGTGCCAGCTCACGGGGGACGAACAGGGCCGGTAGCTATGGCTACACCTTC. This chain joins TRBV18 and TRBJ1-2, with a possible D match to TRBD1 (6 bases). The CDR3 loop spans 17 amino acids. In germline, CDR1 is KGHSH, CDR2 LQKENI. Trimming left V 4 bases short and J 4 bases short, with 22 bases between.

The rearrangement joins TRBV30 to TRBJ1-2, with unresolved D. V was shortened by 0 bases and J by 4 bases, with 9 bases between the two germline ends. Per germline, CDR1 GTSNPN and CDR2 SVGIG (reference sequence). The CDR3 length is 13 residues. The CDR3 spells CAWSVKAPYGYTF. The CDR3 DNA reads as TGTGCCTGGAGTGTAAAAGCTCCCTATGGCTACACCTTC.

The chain links TRBV19 to TRBJ2-1; 8 positions agree with TRBD2. The CDR3 consists of 18 residues. The ends lost 7 bases at V and 3 bases at J; junction bases unmatched: 17. CDR1 LNHDA and CDR2 SQIVND come from the germline V gene (reference sequence). As DNA, the CDR3 is TGTGCCAGTACCACCTTCCATCAAGCGGGGGTATACTACAATGAGCAGTTCTTC. Its translation is CASTTFHQAGVYYNEQFF.

In nucleotides, the CDR3 is TGCGCCAGCAGCCAAGATTCGGGGGGGCACAATGAGCAGTTCTTC. Translating it yields CASSQDSGGHNEQFF. This chain joins TRBV4-3 and TRBJ2-1; 8 nucleotides agree with TRBD2. CDR1 and CDR2 (germline): LGHNA, YSLEER. There are 15 residues in the CDR3. V shed 0 bases, J shed 5 bases, and the junction held 3 bases outside the gene matches.

The rearrangement joins TRBV5-1 to TRBJ2-2; TRBD1 matches 7 bases. Germline assignment: CDR1 SGHRS and CDR2 YFSETQ. V trimming: 3 bases; J trimming: 6 bases; junction bases outside the gene matches: 11. There are 16 residues in the CDR3. Here the CDR3 DNA reads TGCGCCAGCAGCTCGACAGGGTCGGTTTCGTCCGGGGAGCTGTTTTTT. Protein sequence: CASSSTGSVSSGELFF.

This clone appeared once. This rearrangement joins TRBV5-1 to TRBJ2-3, with D tentatively TRBD2 (5 bases). This CDR3 has 16 residues. V lost 0 bases to trimming and J lost 1 base, with 12 bases between them. From germline, CDR1 is SGHRS and CDR2 YFSETQ. The CDR3 DNA reads as TGCGCCAGCAGCTTGGGTGAGGGTATAGGCACAGATACGCAGTATTTT. It yields the protein CASSLGEGIGTDTQYF.

The gene calls are TRBV27 and TRBJ1-2; TRBD1 might be the D (6 bases). Germline V gene lookup returns CDR1 MNHEY and CDR2 SMNVEV (reference sequence). Trimming cost V 5 bases and J 6 bases, with 13 bases left between them. The CDR3 consists of 13 residues. DNA of the CDR3: TGTGCCAGCAGTATCAGGGGTTTCGATGGCTACACCTTC. Amino acid sequence: CASSIRGFDGYTF.

This clone appeared a few times. The chain combines TRBV30 with TRBJ2-5; 7 nucleotides agree with TRBD1. There are 13 residues in the CDR3. Germline CDR1 reads GTSNPN; CDR2 reads SVGIG (reference sequence). V dropped 3 bases and J dropped 5; count of bases not matched to a gene: 6. CDR3 sequence (DNA): TGTGCCTGGAGCCCTGAGGGGGCGGAGACCCAGTACTTC. The encoded protein is CAWSPEGAETQYF.

This chain joins TRBV5-5 and TRBJ1-2; D not certain. V was trimmed by 2 bases and J by 3 bases, leaving 8 bases between them. Germline CDR1 is SGHKS and CDR2 is YYEKEE (reference sequence). This CDR3 spans 13 amino acids. The CDR3 region is CASSFSLDYGYTF. DNA of the CDR3: TGTGCCAGCAGCTTCTCCCTTGACTATGGCTACACCTTC.

This sequence joins TRBV11-2 and TRBJ1-5; D gene ambiguous. CDR1 is SGHAT, CDR2 FQNNGV, per germline. V lost 5 bases to trimming and J lost 0 bases, with 5 bases between them. The CDR3 contains 13 residues. CDR3 amino acids: CASSLGSNQPQHF. The CDR3, as DNA: TGTGCCAGCAGCCTCGGTAGCAATCAGCCCCAGCATTTT. Full variable domain (missing parts from reference TRBV11-2 and TRBJ1-5): EAGVAQSPRYKIIEKRQSVAFWCNPISGHATLYWYQQILGQGPKLLIQFQNNGVVDDSQLPKDRFSAERLKGVDSTLKIQPAKLEDSAVYLCASSLGSNQPQHFGDGTRLSIL.

V usage is TRBV6-5 and J usage is TRBJ2-2, with 8 bases aligning to TRBD1. CDR3 length: 13 amino acids. In germline, CDR1 is MNHEY, CDR2 SVGAGI. The V gene end was trimmed by 9 bases and the J gene end by 5 bases; junction bases not matched to a gene: 5. The CDR3 sequence is CASRTGWTGELFF. The DNA of the CDR3 is TGTGCCAGTCGGACAGGGTGGACCGGGGAGCTGTTTTTT.

This clone was seen once. A much larger clone lies one base from this, so it may be a read error. The chain uses TRBV11-1 and TRBJ2-7, with TRBD1 matching 8 bases. V was pared by 5 bases and J by 2 bases, with 2 bases of the junction left unmatched. Germline CDR1 SGHAT, CDR2 FQDESV (reference sequence). This CDR3 has 13 amino acids. CDR3 region: CASSLQGAYEQYF. DNA of the CDR3: TGTGCCAGCAGCCTACAGGGGGCCTACGAGCAGTACTTC.

The rearrangement joins TRBV10-3 to TRBJ1-1; D call uncertain. The CDR3 totals 16 residues. The V and J ends lost 10 bases and 6 bases respectively, with 27 bases between them. Germline CDR1 reads ENHRY; CDR2 reads SYGVKD. CDR3 sequence (DNA): TGTGCCACCCTCGGGAGAAGGGAGATAAACAGCGCTGAAGCTTTCTTT. This translates into CATLGRREINSAEAFF.

The chain combines TRBV15 with TRBJ2-1, with 7 bases matching TRBD2. After removal of 0 bases from V and 4 bases from J, the junction contained 9 bases not matched to a gene. Germline V CDR1 and CDR2: LNHNV, YYDKDF (reference sequence). This CDR3 spans 17 amino acids. The CDR3, as DNA: TGTGCCACCAGCAGAGAGGGTGGCGGGGGAACTTACAATGAGCAGTTCTTC. Translating it yields CATSREGGGGTYNEQFF.

This clone was picked up one time. This sequence joins TRBV5-4 and TRBJ2-3; 8 positions match TRBD2. CDR1 and CDR2 from the germline V gene are SGHNT and YYREEE (reference sequence). The CDR3 contains 17 residues. The ends lost 4 bases at V and 4 bases at J; junction bases unmatched: 14. The CDR3 DNA reads as TGTGCCAGCAGCCGCCCCGGGGGGGGGAATAGCGCAGATACGCAGTATTTT. Amino acids: CASSRPGGGNSADTQYF.

The chain is built from TRBV7-6 and TRBJ2-3, with 11 positions matching TRBD1. The germline V gene has CDR1 SGHVS and CDR2 FNYEAQ. This CDR3 contains 15 residues. J lost 6 bases, V lost 4 bases, and 6 bases had no gene match. The CDR3 DNA is TGTGCCAGCAGCTGGACAGGGGGCAAAACGGATACGCAGTATTTT. Translating gives CASSWTGGKTDTQYF.

CDR3: CASLSAGQPNTEAFF. CDR3 DNA sequence: TGTGCCAGCCTTTCCGCCGGACAACCGAACACTGAAGCTTTCTTT. This chain joins TRBV6-5 and TRBJ1-1, with D possibly being TRBD1 (5 bases). V was clipped by 8 bases and J by 1 base, with 17 bases between them. Germline V CDR1 and CDR2: MNHEY, SVGAGI. CDR3 length: 15 residues.

This clone was observed a few times. The CDR3 sequence: CASSKGQDNYGYTF. The DNA of the CDR3 is TGTGCCAGCAGCAAGGGACAGGATAACTATGGCTACACCTTC. The rearrangement links TRBV21-1 to TRBJ1-2; the table's TRBD1 call for D was not verified on the DNA. TRBV21-1 is tagged as a pseudogene. There are 14 residues in the CDR3.

The chain employs TRBV5-1 and TRBJ2-3; D ambiguous. CDR1 is SGHRS, CDR2 YFSETQ, per germline. V was pared by 2 bases and J by 6 bases, with 7 bases between. The CDR3 length is 12 residues. CDR3 sequence: CASSFAEDTQYF. In DNA form, the CDR3 reads TGCGCCAGCAGCTTTGCGGAGGATACGCAGTATTTT.

V is TRBV19 and J is TRBJ1-6; possible D gene TRBD1, 5 bases. The CDR3 length is 13 residues. Trimming left V 8 bases short and J 4 bases short, with 9 bases between. CDR1 LNHDA and CDR2 SQIVND come from the germline V gene (reference sequence). CDR3 in DNA: TGTGCCAGTCAGGGTTTGTATAATTCACCCCTCCACTTT. It encodes CASQGLYNSPLHF.

This chain uses TRBV7-9 with TRBJ1-3; 8 bases are shared with TRBD1. Losses at the gene ends were 1 base for V and 3 bases for J; bases not matched to a gene: 5. Germline V gene sequence: CDR1 SEHNR, CDR2 FQNEAQ (reference sequence). The CDR3 extends over 16 amino acids. This CDR3 is CASSLDRGMDGNTIYF. CDR3 DNA sequence: TGTGCCAGCAGCTTAGACAGGGGGATGGATGGAAACACCATATATTTT.

Ten or more counts support this clone. The V gene is TRBV21-1, the J gene TRBJ1-5. TRBV21-1 is annotated as a pseudogene. The CDR3 has 14 amino acids. Here the CDR3 DNA reads TGTGCCAGCACCTCGGGGGGGCGAGGTCAGCCCCAGCATTTT. As protein: CASTSGGRGQPQHF.